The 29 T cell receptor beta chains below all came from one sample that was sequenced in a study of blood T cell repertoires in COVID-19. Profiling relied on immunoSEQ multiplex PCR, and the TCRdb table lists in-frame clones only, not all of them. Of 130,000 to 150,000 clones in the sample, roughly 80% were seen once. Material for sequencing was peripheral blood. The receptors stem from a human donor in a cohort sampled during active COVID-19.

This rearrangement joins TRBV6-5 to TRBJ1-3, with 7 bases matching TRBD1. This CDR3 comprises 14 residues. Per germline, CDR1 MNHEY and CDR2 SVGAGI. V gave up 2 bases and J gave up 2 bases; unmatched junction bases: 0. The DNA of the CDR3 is TGTGCCAGCAGTTACGGGACAGCTGGAAACACCATATATTTT. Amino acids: CASSYGTAGNTIYF.

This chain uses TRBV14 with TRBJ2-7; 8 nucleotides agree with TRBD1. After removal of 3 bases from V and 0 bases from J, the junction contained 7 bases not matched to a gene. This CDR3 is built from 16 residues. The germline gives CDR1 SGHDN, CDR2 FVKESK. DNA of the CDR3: TGTGCCAGCAGCCATCCCTCCGGGACAGGCTCCTACGAGCAGTACTTC. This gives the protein CASSHPSGTGSYEQYF. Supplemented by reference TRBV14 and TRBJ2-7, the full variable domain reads EAGVTQFPSHSVIEKGQTVTLRCDPISGHDNLYWYRRVMGKEIKFLLHFVKESKQDESGMPNNRFLAERTGGTYSTLKVQPAELEDSGVYFCASSHPSGTGSYEQYFGPGTRLTVT.

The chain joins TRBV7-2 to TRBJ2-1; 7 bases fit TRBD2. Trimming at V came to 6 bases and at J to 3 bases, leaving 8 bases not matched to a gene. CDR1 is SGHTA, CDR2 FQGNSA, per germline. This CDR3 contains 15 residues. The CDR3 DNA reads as TGTGCCAGCAGGTCGGGGGGTGCTGGCTACAATGAGCAGTTCTTC. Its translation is CASRSGGAGYNEQFF.

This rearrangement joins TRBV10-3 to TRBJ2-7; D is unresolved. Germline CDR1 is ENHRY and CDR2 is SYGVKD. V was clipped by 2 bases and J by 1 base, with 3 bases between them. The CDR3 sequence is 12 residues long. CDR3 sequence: CAISETSYEQYF. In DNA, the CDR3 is TGTGCCATCAGTGAGACTTCCTACGAGCAGTACTTC.

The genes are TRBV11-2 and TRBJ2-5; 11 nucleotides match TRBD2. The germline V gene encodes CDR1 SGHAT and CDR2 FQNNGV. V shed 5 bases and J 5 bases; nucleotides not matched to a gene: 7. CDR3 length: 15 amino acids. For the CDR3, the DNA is TGTGCCAGCAGCCTCTTAGCGGGGGGGCGGGAGACCCAGTACTTC. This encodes CASSLLAGGRETQYF. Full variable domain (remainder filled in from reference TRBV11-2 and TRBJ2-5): EAGVAQSPRYKIIEKRQSVAFWCNPISGHATLYWYQQILGQGPKLLIQFQNNGVVDDSQLPKDRFSAERLKGVDSTLKIQPAKLEDSAVYLCASSLLAGGRETQYFGPGTRLLVL.

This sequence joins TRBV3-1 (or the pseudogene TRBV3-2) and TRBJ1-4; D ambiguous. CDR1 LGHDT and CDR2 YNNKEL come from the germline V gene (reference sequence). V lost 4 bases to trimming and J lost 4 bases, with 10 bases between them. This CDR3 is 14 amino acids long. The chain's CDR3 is CASSPRLNNEKLFF. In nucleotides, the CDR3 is TGTGCCAGCAGCCCCCGACTGAATAATGAAAAACTGTTTTTT.

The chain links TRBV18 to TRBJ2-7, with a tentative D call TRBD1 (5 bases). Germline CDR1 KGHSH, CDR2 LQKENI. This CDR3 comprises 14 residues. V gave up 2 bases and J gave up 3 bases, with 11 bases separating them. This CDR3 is CASSPSSGRYEQYF. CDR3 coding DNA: TGTGCCAGCTCACCATCTTCAGGGCGCTACGAGCAGTACTTC.

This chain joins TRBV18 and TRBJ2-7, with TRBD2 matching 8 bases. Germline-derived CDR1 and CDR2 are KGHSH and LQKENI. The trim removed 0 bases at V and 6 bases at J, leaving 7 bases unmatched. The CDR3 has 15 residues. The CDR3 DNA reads TGTGCCAGCTCACCACCGGGACTAGAATTGGGCGAGCAGTACTTC. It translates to CASSPPGLELGEQYF.

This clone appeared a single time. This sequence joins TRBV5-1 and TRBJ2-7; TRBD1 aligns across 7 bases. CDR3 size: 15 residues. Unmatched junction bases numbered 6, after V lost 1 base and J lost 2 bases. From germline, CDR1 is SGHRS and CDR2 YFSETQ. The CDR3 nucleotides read TGCGCCAGCAGCTTGTGGGGACAGCCGCCCTACGAGCAGTACTTC. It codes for CASSLWGQPPYEQYF.

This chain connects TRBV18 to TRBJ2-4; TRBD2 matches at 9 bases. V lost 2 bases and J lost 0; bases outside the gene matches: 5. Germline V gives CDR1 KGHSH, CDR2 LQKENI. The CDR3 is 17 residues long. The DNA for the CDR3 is TGTGCCAGCTCACCAGGTAGCGGGGGCCTAGCCAAAAACATTCAGTACTTC. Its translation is CASSPGSGGLAKNIQYF.

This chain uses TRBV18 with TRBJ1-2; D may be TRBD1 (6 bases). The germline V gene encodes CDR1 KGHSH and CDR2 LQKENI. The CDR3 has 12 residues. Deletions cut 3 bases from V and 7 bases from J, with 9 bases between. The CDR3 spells CASSPGGPGYTF. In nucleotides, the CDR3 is TGTGCCAGCTCACCGGGGGGGCCTGGCTACACCTTC.

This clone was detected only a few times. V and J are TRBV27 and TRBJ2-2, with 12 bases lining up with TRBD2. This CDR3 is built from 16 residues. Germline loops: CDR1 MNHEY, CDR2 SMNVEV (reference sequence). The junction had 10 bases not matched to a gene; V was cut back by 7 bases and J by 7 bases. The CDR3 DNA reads TGTGCCAGCACCTTACTAGCGGGGGGCCCTAACGGGGAGCTGTTTTTT. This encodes CASTLLAGGPNGELFF.

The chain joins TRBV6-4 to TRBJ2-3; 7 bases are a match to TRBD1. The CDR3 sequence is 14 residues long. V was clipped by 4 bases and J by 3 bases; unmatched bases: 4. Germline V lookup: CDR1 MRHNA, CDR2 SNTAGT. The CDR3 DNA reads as TGTGCCAGCAGTGTTGCAGGGGGAACAGATACGCAGTATTTT. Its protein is CASSVAGGTDTQYF.

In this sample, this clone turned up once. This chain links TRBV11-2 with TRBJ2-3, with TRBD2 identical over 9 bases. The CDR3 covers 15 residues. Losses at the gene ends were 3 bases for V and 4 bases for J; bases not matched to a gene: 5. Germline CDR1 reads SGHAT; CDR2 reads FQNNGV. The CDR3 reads CASSLGGGAADTQYF. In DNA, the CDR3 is TGTGCCAGCAGCTTGGGCGGGGGGGCCGCAGATACGCAGTATTTT. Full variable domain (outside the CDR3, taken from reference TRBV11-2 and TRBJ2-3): EAGVAQSPRYKIIEKRQSVAFWCNPISGHATLYWYQQILGQGPKLLIQFQNNGVVDDSQLPKDRFSAERLKGVDSTLKIQPAKLEDSAVYLCASSLGGGAADTQYFGPGTRLTVL.

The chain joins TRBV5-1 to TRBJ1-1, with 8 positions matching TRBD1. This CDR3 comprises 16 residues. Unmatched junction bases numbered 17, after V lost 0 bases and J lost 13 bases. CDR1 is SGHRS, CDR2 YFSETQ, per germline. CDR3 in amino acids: CASSLGSGQGTLIGFF. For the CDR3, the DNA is TGCGCCAGCAGCTTGGGCTCAGGACAGGGAACACTGATCGGTTTCTTT.

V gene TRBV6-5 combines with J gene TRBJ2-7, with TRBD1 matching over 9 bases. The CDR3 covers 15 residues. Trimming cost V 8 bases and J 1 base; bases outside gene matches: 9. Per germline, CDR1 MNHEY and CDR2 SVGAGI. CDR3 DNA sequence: TGTGCCAGCTCTTCCGGGACAGGGCAATCCTACGAGCAGTACTTC. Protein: CASSSGTGQSYEQYF.

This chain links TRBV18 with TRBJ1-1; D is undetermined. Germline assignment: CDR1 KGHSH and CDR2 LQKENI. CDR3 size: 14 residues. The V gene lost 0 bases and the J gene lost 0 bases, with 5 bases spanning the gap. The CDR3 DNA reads TGTGCCAGCTCACCACCCAGCGTGAACACTGAAGCTTTCTTT. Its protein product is CASSPPSVNTEAFF.

The CDR3 sequence: CASSQGAWGYTF. CDR3 DNA sequence: TGTGCCAGCAGCCAGGGGGCGTGGGGCTACACCTTC. The rearrangement uses TRBV28 and TRBJ1-2, with 8 bases lining up with TRBD1. V was pared by 6 bases and J by 8 bases, with 5 bases of the junction left unmatched. The CDR3 runs 12 residues. Per the germline V gene, CDR1 is MDHEN and CDR2 is SYDVKM.

Here the CDR3 DNA reads TGCGCCAGCAGCTTACCACTCGGCACAGATACGCAGTATTTT. It specifies CASSLPLGTDTQYF. The rearrangement links TRBV5-1 to TRBJ2-3; D remains ambiguous. The CDR3 runs to 14 residues. With 2 bases removed from V and 1 base from J, the gap between germline ends came to 8 bases. In germline, CDR1 is SGHRS, CDR2 YFSETQ.

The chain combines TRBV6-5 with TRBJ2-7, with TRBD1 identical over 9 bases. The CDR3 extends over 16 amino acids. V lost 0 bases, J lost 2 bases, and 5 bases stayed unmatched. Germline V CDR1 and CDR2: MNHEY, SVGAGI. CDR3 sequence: CASSYSGDRATYEQYF. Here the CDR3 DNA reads TGTGCCAGCAGTTACTCAGGGGACAGGGCTACCTACGAGCAGTACTTC.

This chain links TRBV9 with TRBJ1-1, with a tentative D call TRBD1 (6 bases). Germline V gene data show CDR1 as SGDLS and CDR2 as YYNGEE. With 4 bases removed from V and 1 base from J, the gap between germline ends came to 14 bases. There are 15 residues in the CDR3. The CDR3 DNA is TGTGCCAGCAGCCCCGGGGCGGGGGCGAACACTGAAGCTTTCTTT. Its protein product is CASSPGAGANTEAFF.

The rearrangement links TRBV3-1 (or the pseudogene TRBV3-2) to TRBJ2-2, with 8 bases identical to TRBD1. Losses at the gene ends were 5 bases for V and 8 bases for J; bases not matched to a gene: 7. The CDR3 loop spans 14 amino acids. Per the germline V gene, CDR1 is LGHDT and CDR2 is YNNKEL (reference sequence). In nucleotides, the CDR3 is TGTGCCAGCAGCACGGGACAGGCTGGGGGGGAGCTGTTTTTT. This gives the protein CASSTGQAGGELFF.

The CDR3 DNA reads as TGCGCCAGCAGCTTGACGACAGGGTCAAAGGCCGCGCTTAACACTGAAGCTTTCTTT. As protein: CASSLTTGSKAALNTEAFF. The rearrangement links TRBV5-1 to TRBJ1-1; 7 bases align to TRBD1. This CDR3 comprises 19 residues. Germline assignment: CDR1 SGHRS and CDR2 YFSETQ. V shed 1 base, J shed 2 bases, and the junction held 17 bases outside the gene matches.

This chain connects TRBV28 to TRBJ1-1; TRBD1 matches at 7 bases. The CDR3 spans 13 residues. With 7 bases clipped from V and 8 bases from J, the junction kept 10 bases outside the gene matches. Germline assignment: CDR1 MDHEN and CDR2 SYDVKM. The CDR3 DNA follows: TGTGCCAGCATGCAGGGGGGCCGGATCGAAGCTTTCTTT. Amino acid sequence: CASMQGGRIEAFF.

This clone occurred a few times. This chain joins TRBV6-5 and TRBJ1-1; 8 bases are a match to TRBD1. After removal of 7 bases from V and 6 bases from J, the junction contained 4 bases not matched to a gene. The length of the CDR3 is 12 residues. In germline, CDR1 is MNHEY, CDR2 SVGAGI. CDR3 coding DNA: TGTGCCAGCAACCCACAGGGGGCTGAAGCTTTCTTT. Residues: CASNPQGAEAFF.

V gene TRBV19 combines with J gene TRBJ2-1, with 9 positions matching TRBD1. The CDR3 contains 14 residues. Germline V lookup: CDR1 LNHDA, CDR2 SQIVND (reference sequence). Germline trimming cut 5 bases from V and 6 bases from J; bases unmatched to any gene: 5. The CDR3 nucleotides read TGTGCCAGTAGTCGGGACAGGGTTGGCAATGAGCAGTTCTTC. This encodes CASSRDRVGNEQFF.

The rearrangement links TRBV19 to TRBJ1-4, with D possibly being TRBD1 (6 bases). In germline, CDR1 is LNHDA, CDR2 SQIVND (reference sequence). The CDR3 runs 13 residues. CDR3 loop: CGCRGSTNEKLFF. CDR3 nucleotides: TGTGGATGCAGGGGTTCTACTAATGAAAAACTGTTTTTT.

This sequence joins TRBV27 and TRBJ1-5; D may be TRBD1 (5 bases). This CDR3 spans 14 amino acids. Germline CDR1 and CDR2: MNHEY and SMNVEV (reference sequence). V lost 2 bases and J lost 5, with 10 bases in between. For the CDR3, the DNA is TGTGCCAGCAGTTTACGGGGGAGGTATCAGCCCCAGCATTTT. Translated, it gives CASSLRGRYQPQHF.

The DNA of the CDR3 is TGTGCCACCAGTGATTTGGCAGCGGACGAGCAGTACTTC. This gives the protein CATSDLAADEQYF. The V and J genes are TRBV24-1 and TRBJ2-7; D perhaps matches TRBD2 (5 bases). The CDR3 is made up of 13 amino acids. Trimming left V 0 bases short and J 5 bases short, with 7 bases between. Germline V gene data show CDR1 as KGHDR and CDR2 as SFDVKD.